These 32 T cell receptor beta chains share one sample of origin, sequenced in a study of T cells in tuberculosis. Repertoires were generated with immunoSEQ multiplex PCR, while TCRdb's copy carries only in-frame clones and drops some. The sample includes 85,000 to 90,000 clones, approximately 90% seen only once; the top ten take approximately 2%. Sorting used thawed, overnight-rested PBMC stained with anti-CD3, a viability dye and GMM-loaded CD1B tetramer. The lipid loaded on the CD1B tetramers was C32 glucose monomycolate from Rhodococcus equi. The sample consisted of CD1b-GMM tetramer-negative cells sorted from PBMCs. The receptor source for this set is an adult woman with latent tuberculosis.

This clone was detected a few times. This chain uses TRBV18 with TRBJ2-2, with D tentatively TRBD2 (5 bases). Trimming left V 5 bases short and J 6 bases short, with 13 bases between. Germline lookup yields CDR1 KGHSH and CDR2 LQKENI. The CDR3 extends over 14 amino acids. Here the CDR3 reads CASSGLMRAGELFF. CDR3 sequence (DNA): TGTGCCAGCTCAGGACTGATGCGGGCCGGGGAGCTGTTTTTT.

The DNA for the CDR3 is TGTGCCACCTCCTTTGCGGGACAGGGGCAGCCCCAGCATTTT. This translates into CATSFAGQGQPQHF. The chain has TRBV5-4 and TRBJ1-5; 10 nucleotides align to TRBD1. V dropped 9 bases and J dropped 7; count of bases not matched to a gene: 10. Germline CDR1 and CDR2: SGHNT and YYREEE (reference sequence). CDR3 size: 14 residues.

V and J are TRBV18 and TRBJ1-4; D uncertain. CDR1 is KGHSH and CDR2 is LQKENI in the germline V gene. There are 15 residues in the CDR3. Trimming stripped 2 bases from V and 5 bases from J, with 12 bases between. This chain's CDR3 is CASSPLGEANEKLFF. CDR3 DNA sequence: TGTGCCAGCTCACCATTGGGAGAAGCGAATGAAAAACTGTTTTTT.

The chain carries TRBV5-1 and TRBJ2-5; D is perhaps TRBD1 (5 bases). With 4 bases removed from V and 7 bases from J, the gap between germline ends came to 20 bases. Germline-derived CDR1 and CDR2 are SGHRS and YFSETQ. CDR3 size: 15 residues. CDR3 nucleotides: TGCGCCAGCAGCCCGGGCCAGGGCCGGGCCAGGACCCAGTACTTC. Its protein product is CASSPGQGRARTQYF.

The CDR3 protein is CASSVGQGGYGYTF. In DNA, the CDR3 is TGTGCCAGCAGCGTGGGACAGGGGGGTTATGGCTACACCTTC. The chain employs TRBV5-6 and TRBJ1-2, with 11 bases that match TRBD1. Unmatched junction bases numbered 4, after V lost 4 bases and J lost 5 bases. CDR1 is SGHDT, CDR2 YYEEEE, per germline. The CDR3 length is 14 residues.

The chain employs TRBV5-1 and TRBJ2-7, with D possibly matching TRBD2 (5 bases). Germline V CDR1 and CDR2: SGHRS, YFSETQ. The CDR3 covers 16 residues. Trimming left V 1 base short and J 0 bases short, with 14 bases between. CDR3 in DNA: TGCGCCAGCAGCTTGAGACGGGAACGGAGCTCCTACGAGCAGTACGTC. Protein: CASSLRRERSSYEQYV.

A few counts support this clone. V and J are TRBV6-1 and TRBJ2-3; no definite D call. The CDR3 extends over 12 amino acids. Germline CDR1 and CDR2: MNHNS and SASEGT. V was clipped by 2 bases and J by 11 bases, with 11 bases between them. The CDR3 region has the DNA TGTGCCAGCAGTGAATCGTCTAGTCTGCAGTATTTT. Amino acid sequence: CASSESSSLQYF.

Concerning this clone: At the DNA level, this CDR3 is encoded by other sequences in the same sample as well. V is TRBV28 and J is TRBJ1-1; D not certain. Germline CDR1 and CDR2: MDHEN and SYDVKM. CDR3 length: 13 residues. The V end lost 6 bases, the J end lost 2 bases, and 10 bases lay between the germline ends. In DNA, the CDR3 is TGTGCCAGCAGCCCGCCTAGAAACACTGAAGCTTTCTTT. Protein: CASSPPRNTEAFF.

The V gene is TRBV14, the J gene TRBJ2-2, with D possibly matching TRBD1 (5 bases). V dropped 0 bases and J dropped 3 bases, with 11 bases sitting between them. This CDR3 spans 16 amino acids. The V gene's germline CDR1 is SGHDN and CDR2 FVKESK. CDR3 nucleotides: TGTGCCAGCAGCCAAGATGCCCAGGGTGACACCGGGGAGCTGTTTTTT. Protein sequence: CASSQDAQGDTGELFF.

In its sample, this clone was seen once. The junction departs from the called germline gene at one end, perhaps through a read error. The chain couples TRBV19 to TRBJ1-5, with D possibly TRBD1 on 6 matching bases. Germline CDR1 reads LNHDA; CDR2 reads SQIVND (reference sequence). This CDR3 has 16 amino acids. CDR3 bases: TGTACCAGTAGTATAGTTGGGGGGGCTAGCAATCAGCCCCAGCATTTT. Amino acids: CTSSIVGGASNQPQHF.

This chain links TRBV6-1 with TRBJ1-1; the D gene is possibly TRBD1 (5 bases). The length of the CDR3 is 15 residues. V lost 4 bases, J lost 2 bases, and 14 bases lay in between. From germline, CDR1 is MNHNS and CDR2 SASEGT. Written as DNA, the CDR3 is TGTGCCAGCAGTGTCGAATTGGGGGGAAACACTGAAGCTTTCTTT. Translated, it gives CASSVELGGNTEAFF.

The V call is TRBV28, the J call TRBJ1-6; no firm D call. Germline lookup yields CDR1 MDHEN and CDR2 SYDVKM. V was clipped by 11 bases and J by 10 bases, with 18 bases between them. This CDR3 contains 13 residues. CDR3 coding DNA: TGTGCCGCGGGAAAAAGGGTAGTGTCACCCCTCCACTTT. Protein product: CAAGKRVVSPLHF.

The CDR3 loop reads CAISESSGIGGYTF. CDR3 coding DNA: TGTGCCATCAGTGAGTCATCGGGGATTGGCGGCTACACCTTC. The genes are TRBV10-3 and TRBJ1-2; no definite D call. The CDR3 consists of 14 residues. CDR1 and CDR2 from the germline V gene are ENHRY and SYGVKD. Trimming took 0 bases from V and 8 from J, leaving 13 bases between them.

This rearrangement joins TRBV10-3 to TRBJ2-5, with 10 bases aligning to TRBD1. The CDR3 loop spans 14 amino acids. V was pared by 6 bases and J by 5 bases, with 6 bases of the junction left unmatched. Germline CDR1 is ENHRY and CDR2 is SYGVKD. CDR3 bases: TGTGCCATCAGCCTGACAGGGGGCGTTGAGACCCAGTACTTC. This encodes CAISLTGGVETQYF.

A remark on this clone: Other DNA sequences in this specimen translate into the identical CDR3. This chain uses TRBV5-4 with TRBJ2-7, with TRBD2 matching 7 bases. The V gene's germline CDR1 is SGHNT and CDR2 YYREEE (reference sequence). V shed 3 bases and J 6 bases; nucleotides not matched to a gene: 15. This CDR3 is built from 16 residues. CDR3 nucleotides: TGTGCCAGCAGCTACGGCGTGGGGGGGAAATCTCTCGAGCAGTACTTC. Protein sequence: CASSYGVGGKSLEQYF.

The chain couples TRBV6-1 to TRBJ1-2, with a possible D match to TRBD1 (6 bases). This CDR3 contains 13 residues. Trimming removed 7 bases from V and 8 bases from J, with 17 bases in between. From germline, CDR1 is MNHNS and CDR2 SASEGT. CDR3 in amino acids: CASTIYREDGYTF. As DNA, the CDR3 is TGTGCCAGCACCATCTACAGGGAAGACGGCTACACCTTC.

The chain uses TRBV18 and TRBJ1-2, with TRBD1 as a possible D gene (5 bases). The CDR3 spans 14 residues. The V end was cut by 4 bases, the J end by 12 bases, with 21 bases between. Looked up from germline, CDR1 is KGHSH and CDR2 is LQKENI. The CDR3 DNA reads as TGTGCCAGCTCACGAGGGAGGGGATTGGAACGCCACACCTTC. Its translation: CASSRGRGLERHTF.

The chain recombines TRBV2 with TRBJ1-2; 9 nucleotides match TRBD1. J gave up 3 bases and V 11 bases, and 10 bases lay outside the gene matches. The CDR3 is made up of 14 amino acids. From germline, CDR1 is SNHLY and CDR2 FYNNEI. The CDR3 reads CARTQGQGYYGYTF. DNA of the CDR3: TGTGCCCGTACCCAGGGACAGGGTTACTATGGCTACACCTTC.

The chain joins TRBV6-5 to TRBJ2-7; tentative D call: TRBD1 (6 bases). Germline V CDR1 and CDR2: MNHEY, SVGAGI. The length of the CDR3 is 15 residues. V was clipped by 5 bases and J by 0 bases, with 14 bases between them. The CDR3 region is CASSVWTASSYEQYV. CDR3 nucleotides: TGTGCCAGCAGTGTTTGGACAGCGAGCTCCTACGAGCAGTACGTC.

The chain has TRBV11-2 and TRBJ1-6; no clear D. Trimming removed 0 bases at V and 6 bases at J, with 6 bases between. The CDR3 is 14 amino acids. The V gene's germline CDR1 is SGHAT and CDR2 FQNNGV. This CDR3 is CASSLDRVNSPLHF. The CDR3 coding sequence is TGTGCCAGCAGCTTAGATCGGGTTAATTCACCCCTCCACTTT.

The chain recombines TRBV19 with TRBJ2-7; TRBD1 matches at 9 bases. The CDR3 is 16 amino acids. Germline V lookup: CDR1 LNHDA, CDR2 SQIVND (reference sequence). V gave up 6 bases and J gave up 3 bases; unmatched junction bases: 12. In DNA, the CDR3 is TGTGCCAGTAGCCCCCAGCCGGGACAGGGTATCTACGAGCAGTACTTC. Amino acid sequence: CASSPQPGQGIYEQYF.

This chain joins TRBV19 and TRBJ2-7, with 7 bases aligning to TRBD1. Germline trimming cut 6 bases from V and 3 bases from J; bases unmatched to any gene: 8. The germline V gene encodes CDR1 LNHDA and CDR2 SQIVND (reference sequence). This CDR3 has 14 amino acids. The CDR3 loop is CASSPETGLYEQYF. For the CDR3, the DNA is TGTGCCAGTAGCCCGGAGACAGGGCTCTACGAGCAGTACTTC. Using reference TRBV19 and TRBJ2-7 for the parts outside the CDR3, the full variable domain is DGGITQSPKYLFRKEGQNVTLSCEQNLNHDAMYWYRQDPGQGLRLIYYSQIVNDFQKGDIAEGYSVSREKKESFPLTVTSAQKNPTAFYLCASSPETGLYEQYFGPGTRLTVT.

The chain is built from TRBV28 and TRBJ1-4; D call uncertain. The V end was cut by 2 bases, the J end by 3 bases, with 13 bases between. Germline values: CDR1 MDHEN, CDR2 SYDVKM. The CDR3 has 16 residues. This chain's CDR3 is CASSLAVHGPNEKLFF. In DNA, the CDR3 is TGTGCCAGCAGTTTAGCGGTTCACGGTCCTAATGAAAAACTGTTTTTT. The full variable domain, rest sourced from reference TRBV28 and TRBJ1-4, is DVKVTQSSRYLVKRTGEKVFLECVQDMDHENMFWYRQDPGLGLRLIYFSYDVKMKEKGDIPEGYSVSREKKERFSLILESASTNQTSMYLCASSLAVHGPNEKLFFGSGTQLSVL.

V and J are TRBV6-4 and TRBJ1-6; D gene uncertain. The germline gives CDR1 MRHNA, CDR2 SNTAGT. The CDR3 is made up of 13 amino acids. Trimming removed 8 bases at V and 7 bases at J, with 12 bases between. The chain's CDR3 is CASGRESNSPLHF. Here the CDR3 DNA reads TGTGCCAGCGGGCGAGAGTCGAATTCACCCCTCCACTTT.

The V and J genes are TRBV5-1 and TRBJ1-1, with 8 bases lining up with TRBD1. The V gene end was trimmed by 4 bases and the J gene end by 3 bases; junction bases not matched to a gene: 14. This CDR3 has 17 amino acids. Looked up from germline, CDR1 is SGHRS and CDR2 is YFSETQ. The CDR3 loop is CASSATGGYHGDTEAFF. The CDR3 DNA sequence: TGCGCCAGCAGCGCCACAGGGGGATACCATGGAGACACTGAAGCTTTCTTT.

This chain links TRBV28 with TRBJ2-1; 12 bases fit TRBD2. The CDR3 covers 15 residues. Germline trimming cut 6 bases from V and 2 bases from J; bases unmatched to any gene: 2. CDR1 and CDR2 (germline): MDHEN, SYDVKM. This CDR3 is CASRSSGGAYNEQFF. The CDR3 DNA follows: TGTGCCAGCAGATCTAGCGGGGGGGCCTACAATGAGCAGTTCTTC.

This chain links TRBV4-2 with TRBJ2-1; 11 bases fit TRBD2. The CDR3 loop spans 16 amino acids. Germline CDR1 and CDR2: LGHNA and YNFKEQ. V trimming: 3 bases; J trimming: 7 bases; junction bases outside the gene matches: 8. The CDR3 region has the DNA TGTGCCAGCAGCCACCCCTTTAGCGGGGGGGGGAATGAGCAGTTCTTC. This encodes CASSHPFSGGGNEQFF.

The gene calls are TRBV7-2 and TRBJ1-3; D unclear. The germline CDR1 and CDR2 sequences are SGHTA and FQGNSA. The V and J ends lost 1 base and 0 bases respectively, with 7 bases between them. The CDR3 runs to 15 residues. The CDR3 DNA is TGTGCCAGCAGCTTAGACGGTAGCTCTGGAAACACCATATATTTT. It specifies CASSLDGSSGNTIYF.

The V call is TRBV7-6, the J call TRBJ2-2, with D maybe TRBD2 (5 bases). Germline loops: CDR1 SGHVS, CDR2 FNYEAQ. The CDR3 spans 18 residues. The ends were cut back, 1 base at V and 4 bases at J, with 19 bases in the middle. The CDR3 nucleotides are TGTGCCAGCAGCTTAGTAGTGAGGCGGGTTTTGGGCACCGGGGAGCTGTTTTTT. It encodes CASSLVVRRVLGTGELFF.

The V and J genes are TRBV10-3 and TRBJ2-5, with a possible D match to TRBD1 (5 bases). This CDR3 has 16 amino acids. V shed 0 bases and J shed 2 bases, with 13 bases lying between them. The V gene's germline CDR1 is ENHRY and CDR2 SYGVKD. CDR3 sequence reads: CAISESSGHGQETQYF. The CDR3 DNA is TGTGCCATCAGTGAGTCTTCCGGACACGGACAAGAGACCCAGTACTTC.

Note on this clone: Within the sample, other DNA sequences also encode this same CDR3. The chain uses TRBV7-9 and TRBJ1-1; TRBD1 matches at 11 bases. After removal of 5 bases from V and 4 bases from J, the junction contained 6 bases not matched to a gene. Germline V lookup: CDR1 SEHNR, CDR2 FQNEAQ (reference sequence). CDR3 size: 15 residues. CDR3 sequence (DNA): TGTGCCAGCAGCGGACGGACAGGGGGCCGCACTGAAGCTTTCTTT. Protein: CASSGRTGGRTEAFF.

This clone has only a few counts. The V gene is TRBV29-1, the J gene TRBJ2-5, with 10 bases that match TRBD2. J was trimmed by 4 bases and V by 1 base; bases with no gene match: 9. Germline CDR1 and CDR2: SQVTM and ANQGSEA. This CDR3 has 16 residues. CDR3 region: CSVEVPQRGGLETQYF. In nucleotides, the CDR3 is TGCAGCGTTGAAGTCCCGCAGCGGGGGGGCTTAGAGACCCAGTACTTC.